The 3 T cell receptor beta chains below were found in one sample sequenced in a study of T cells expressing NK-cell markers. TCRdb re-called the 5' RACE reads, yielding one record per CDR3 amino acid sequence without DNA. The sample is made up of 550,000 to 600,000 distinct CDR3 sequences, and the top ten hold 3% to 4.5% of it. Sequenced material: blood T cells: a sorted CD56 or NKG2C T cell subset, CD4+ or CD8+ T cells, or bulk PBMC T cells (not recorded which). These receptors all come from a man between 18 and 35 years old in good health.

The chain has TRBV5-1 and TRBJ1-1. The CDR3 is 12 residues long. CDR1 is SGHRS and CDR2 is YFSETQ in the germline V gene. The CDR3 region is CASSLADTEAFF.

This chain connects TRBV15 to TRBJ2-1; TCRdb calls TRBD1, which cannot be checked without DNA. Germline CDR1 reads LNHNV; CDR2 reads YYDKDF (reference sequence). The CDR3 is made up of 16 amino acids. CDR3 region: CATSAGTGASYNEQFF.

The rearrangement uses TRBV14 and TRBJ2-1. There are 15 residues in the CDR3. In germline, CDR1 is SGHDN, CDR2 FVKESK. Here the CDR3 reads CASSPDHSSYNEQFF.